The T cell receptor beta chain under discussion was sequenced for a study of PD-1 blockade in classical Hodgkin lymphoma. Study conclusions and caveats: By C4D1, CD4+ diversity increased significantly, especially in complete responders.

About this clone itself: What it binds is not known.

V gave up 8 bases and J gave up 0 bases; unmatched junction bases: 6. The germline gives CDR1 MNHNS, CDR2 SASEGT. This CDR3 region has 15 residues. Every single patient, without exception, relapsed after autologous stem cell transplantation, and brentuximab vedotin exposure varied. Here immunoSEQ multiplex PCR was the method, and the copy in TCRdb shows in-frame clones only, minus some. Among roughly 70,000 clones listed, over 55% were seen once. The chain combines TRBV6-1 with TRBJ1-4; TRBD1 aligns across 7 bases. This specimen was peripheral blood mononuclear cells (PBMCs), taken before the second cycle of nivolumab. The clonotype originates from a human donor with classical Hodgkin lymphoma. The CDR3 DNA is TGTGCCAGCCGGGGACAGTCGGCAACTAATGAAAAACTGTTTTTT. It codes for CASRGQSATNEKLFF.